This T cell receptor beta chain was captured in a study of T-cell memory formation after mild COVID-19 listed by TCRdb under 2021. About the investigation overall: Most TCR sequence clusters were specific to one of the two donors. In a couple of donors, T-cell clones that expanded and contracted after mild COVID-19 were tracked by sequencing TCRalpha and TCRbeta repertoires over time. The cohort was made up of two young adult volunteers, one female and one male, who were previously healthy.

What the authors observed across the whole study: Whether the second-wave clones peaking on day 37 were SARS-CoV-2 specific was not confirmed. Some responding clones were found in pre-infection memory, which suggests that pre-existing cross-reactive memory T cells took part in the SARS-CoV-2 response. Only a couple of mild cases were covered by the study, and larger cohorts that include severe cases with pre-infection samples were considered necessary. Contracting CD4+ clones were found mainly in CM and EM memory subsets, while CD8+ clones were enriched in EMRA. Clones that contracted from day 15 to 85 showed balanced CD4/CD8 phenotypes, whereas a second wave of clones that expanded from day 15 to 37 leaned towards CD4+.

For sequencing, an Illumina NovaSeq 6000 was employed. TCRalpha and TCRbeta cDNA libraries were constructed by 5'RACE with constant-segment primers, with sample barcodes and unique molecular identifiers being introduced. Trizol reagent was used to extract RNA from every sample. Libraries were amplified in two PCR steps, with a second sample barcode and Illumina TruSeq adapters added in the second step. Sequencing of libraries was performed on an Illumina NovaSeq with 2 x 150 bp paired-end reads. Regarding the original processing steps: Reads were demultiplexed and collapsed into UMI-guided consensus sequences with migec v1.2.7. With mixcr v2.1.11, UMI consensuses were aligned to TRA and TRB V and J templates and assembled into clonotypes. Clonotypes were classified as expanded or contracted when called significant by both edgeR and NoisET, with noise models trained on biological replicates. For edgeR calls, a false discovery rate-adjusted p below 0.01 and a log2 fold-change threshold of 1 were applied. As an exploratory analysis of dynamics, max-normalized trajectories of the 1000 most abundant clonotypes were examined with PCA combined with hierarchical clustering. The CD4 or CD8 phenotype of responding clones was assigned using the separately sequenced CD4+ and CD8+ repertoires. TCRdb trimmed public reads at Q25 via fastp, called clones via MiXCR and kept in-frame beta chains. CDR3 protein sequences are deduplicated, and each keeps its most common genes and DNA. TCRdb assigned the V and J calls; the authors' analysis was not used. Present in this sample are roughly 180,000 distinct CDR3 sequences, around a tenth of which were seen just once. Of the sample, less than 4% is held by the ten largest clones.

This clonotype was seen a handful of times. What antigen it recognizes has not been identified. No base-level quality is on record; no much larger clone is a single base apart. Ficoll-Paque density gradient centrifugation was the method used to isolate PBMCs. Based on the germline V gene (reference sequence), the CDR1 and CDR2 sequences are MNHNY and SVGAGI. Reading from cysteine to phenylalanine, the CDR3 counts 13 amino acids. The sequence is cut down to CDR3 DNA, 39 bases in frame from base 1. V and J are truncated by 7 bases and 4 bases respectively, leaving an intervening sequence of 11 bases. The source of this sequence is a man aged 18 to 35 who had mild COVID-19 (a few samples of this study predate the infection). The sample titles of this study are shuffled in the database, so cell type and time point are left out; the donor was told from shared clones. The rearranged segments are TRBV6-6 and TRBJ2-1; a tentative D call is TRBD2 (5 bases match). The sequencing sample was made of PBMCs or a T cell subset sorted from them (not recorded which). CDR3 loop: CASTPDLYNEQFF. The DNA is as follows: TGTGCCAGCACCCCGGACTTATACAATGAGCAGTTCTTC.